These T cell receptor beta chains were read from a single sample in a study of blood T cell repertoires in COVID-19. This table comes from immunoSEQ multiplex PCR, and its TCRdb copy is limited to in-frame clones, with some not included. This table has roughly 49,000 clones, 75% to 85% appearing once. Sequences were obtained from peripheral blood. All receptors come from a man aged 35 to 55 with acute or convalescent COVID-19. Each CDR3 is given with its conserved first and last residue.

TRBV7-8,TRBJ1-2,15,CASSLVRDTSYGYTF
TRBV6-5,TRBJ2-1,14,CASERSGSIYEQFF
TRBV30,TRBJ1-3,13,CGLTGISGNTIYF
TRBV11-2,TRBJ1-3,16,CASTRSRTVSGNTIYF
TRBV6-2/TRBV6-3,TRBJ2-4,16,CASSYPGGLTKNIQYF
TRBV7-2,TRBJ1-2,14,CASSLQDGDYGYTF
TRBV19,TRBJ2-1,14,CASSPREGVNEQFF
TRBV15,TRBJ2-7,13,CATSRDRIYEQYF
TRBV2,TRBJ1-5,15,CASRLQGLGNQPQHF
TRBV6-1,TRBJ1-5,16,CASSEKLSGGDQPQHF
TRBV6-1,TRBJ2-6,18,CASSKGGQGLSGANVLTF
TRBV5-5,TRBJ1-2,15,CASSSIGTGGRGYTF
TRBV21-1,TRBJ2-3,13,CASKGQGPDTQYF
TRBV11-3,TRBJ1-6,13,CASSLGQASPLHF
TRBV6-6,TRBJ1-2,14,CASSRESANYGYTF
TRBV6-2/TRBV6-3,TRBJ2-1,16,CASSFTLTGTSGAQFF
TRBV7-9,TRBJ1-2,16,CASSLVRVFRNYGYTF
TRBV2,TRBJ2-1,15,CASEAGTSGHNEQFF
TRBV19,TRBJ2-1,13,CASKPQSNNEQFF
TRBV21-1,TRBJ2-7,17,CASSQNLTSGISYEQYF
TRBV20-1,TRBJ2-7,14,CSASASGGLNEQYF
TRBV24-1,TRBJ2-1,15,CATSDFSGVRDEQFF
TRBV2,TRBJ2-5,14,CASSETGYGETQYF
TRBV10-3,TRBJ1-2,12,CAISGDKSGYTF
TRBV3-1/TRBV3-2,TRBJ1-2,15,CASSRETGGNYGYTF
TRBV19,TRBJ1-1,15,CASISPTTGGSSLFF
TRBV15,TRBJ1-1,16,CATSGILTGASTEAFF
TRBV19,TRBJ2-1,14,CASTGTSGENEQFF
TRBV3-1/TRBV3-2,TRBJ1-6,17,CASSQGTGGAGTSPLHF
TRBV5-1,TRBJ1-1,14,CASSEQGLGTEAFF
TRBV6-1,TRBJ2-1,16,CASSDNKRGGLNEQFF
TRBV30,TRBJ2-2,13,CARQGSRTGELFF
TRBV18,TRBJ2-3,14,CASSPHRASDTQYF
TRBV19,TRBJ2-1,17,CASSFGTSGSSYNEQFF
TRBV6-5,TRBJ2-2,14,CASVRERSTGELFF
TRBV5-6,TRBJ2-7,11,CASSLQYEQYF
TRBV5-1,TRBJ1-2,13,CASSPPGGGTATF
TRBV9,TRBJ1-5,13,CASSVGPNQPQHF
TRBV30,TRBJ2-1,15,CAWSRLGTADNEQFF
TRBV2,TRBJ2-3,16,CASSKDRAGGDDAQYF
TRBV15,TRBJ2-5,12,CATSRDLETQYF
TRBV2,TRBJ2-3,12,CASSVRSDTQYF
TRBV11-2,TRBJ1-3,15,CASSLGGGRGNTIYF
TRBV6-6,TRBJ1-5,15,CASSYFSSSNQPQHF
TRBV2,TRBJ1-6,15,CASSRDRGVGSPLHF
TRBV27,TRBJ2-2,16,CASSPGLAGKGGELFF
TRBV5-1,TRBJ2-3,14,CASRPLGQTDTQYF
TRBV5-1,TRBJ1-6,16,CASSFGGSSYNSPLHF
TRBV18,TRBJ2-1,15,CASSPTGSGYNEQFF
TRBV9,TRBJ2-2,14,CASSVVQNTGELFF
TRBV4-1,TRBJ1-2,15,CASSQDENFNYGYTF
TRBV2,TRBJ2-2,15,CASKRTSGRTGELFF
TRBV10-1,TRBJ2-2,12,CATSSNTGELFF
TRBV6-5,TRBJ1-4,14,CASRRTGLDEKLFF
TRBV10-1,TRBJ1-3,15,CASSGGQNSGNTIYF
TRBV6-5,TRBJ1-2,12,CASRRTGHGYTF
TRBV27,TRBJ2-7,15,CASSPGQGVAYEQYF